This entry lists 20 T cell receptor beta chains sequenced from one sample in a study of blood T cell repertoires in COVID-19. Measured with immunoSEQ multiplex PCR; TCRdb has only the in-frame clones, and not every one. Of about 170,000 clones in the sample, 65% to 80% are singletons; the top ten hold about 20%. Sequencing was performed on PBMCs or T cells enriched from blood (not recorded which). These receptors were obtained from a woman aged 70-85 years in a cohort exposed to, infected with or recovered from COVID-19 (not recorded which).

The rearrangement joins TRBV7-9 to TRBJ2-7, with 10 bases matching TRBD2. The CDR3 consists of 15 residues. CDR1 is SEHNR, CDR2 FQNEAQ, per germline (reference sequence). Unmatched junction bases numbered 6, after V lost 5 bases and J lost 2 bases. The CDR3 DNA follows: TGTGCCAGCAGCCTACTAGCGGGATCTACCTACGAGCAGTACTTC. Translated, it gives CASSLLAGSTYEQYF.

The chain links TRBV3-1 (or the pseudogene TRBV3-2) to TRBJ2-7, with 15 bases that match TRBD2. CDR1 is LGHDT and CDR2 is YNNKEL in the germline V gene (reference sequence). CDR3 length: 17 amino acids. The ends lost 7 bases at V and 2 bases at J; junction bases unmatched: 9. CDR3 residues: CASTGLAGGKGAYEQYF. The CDR3 region has the DNA TGTGCCAGCACTGGACTAGCGGGAGGGAAAGGGGCCTACGAGCAGTACTTC.

V usage is TRBV13 and J usage is TRBJ2-7; the match to TRBD2 covers 10 bases. The CDR3 spans 14 residues. Germline-derived CDR1 and CDR2 are PRHDT and FYEKMQ (reference sequence). Trimming removed 4 bases from V and 7 bases from J; junction bases left unmatched: 7. CDR3 in amino acids: CASSSRLAGFEQYF. The CDR3 DNA reads as TGTGCCAGCAGCTCACGACTAGCGGGTTTTGAGCAGTACTTC.

This clone was seen a handful of times. The chain uses TRBV5-1 and TRBJ2-3; D might be TRBD2 (5 bases). Germline V gives CDR1 SGHRS, CDR2 YFSETQ. The CDR3 runs 16 residues. V shed 1 base and J shed 2 bases, with 14 bases lying between them. CDR3 sequence: CASSLSAGNPTDTQYF. The DNA of the CDR3 is TGCGCCAGCAGCTTGTCTGCGGGCAACCCCACAGATACGCAGTATTTT.

This chain joins TRBV28 and TRBJ2-7; 9 bases fit TRBD2. Trimming took 8 bases from V and 4 from J; bases not matched to a gene: 9. The CDR3 loop spans 14 amino acids. The germline V gene encodes CDR1 MDHEN and CDR2 SYDVKM. The CDR3 DNA is TGTGCCAGCCGCTTAGCGGGGGCATCTTACGAGCAGTACTTC. It is translated as CASRLAGASYEQYF. Full variable domain (missing parts from reference TRBV28 and TRBJ2-7): DVKVTQSSRYLVKRTGEKVFLECVQDMDHENMFWYRQDPGLGLRLIYFSYDVKMKEKGDIPEGYSVSREKKERFSLILESASTNQTSMYLCASRLAGASYEQYFGPGTRLTVT.

V gene TRBV9 combines with J gene TRBJ2-7; tentatively, D is TRBD2 (6 bases). The CDR3 extends over 14 amino acids. The V end lost 0 bases, the J end lost 7 bases, and 14 bases lay between the germline ends. In germline, CDR1 is SGDLS, CDR2 YYNGEE. The CDR3 spells CASSVDTGGGEQYF. CDR3 in DNA: TGTGCCAGCAGCGTAGATACTGGGGGAGGTGAGCAGTACTTC.

J is TRBJ2-3 and V is TRBV2; D may be TRBD2 (6 bases). The CDR3 is 14 amino acids. V was shortened by 6 bases and J by 3 bases, with 13 bases between the two germline ends. Germline V lookup: CDR1 SNHLY, CDR2 FYNNEI. The CDR3 sequence is CASRGGVSTDTQYF. CDR3 sequence (DNA): TGTGCCAGCAGGGGGGGTGTTTCGACAGATACGCAGTATTTT.

The chain recombines TRBV3-1 (or the pseudogene TRBV3-2) with TRBJ1-2; TRBD1 agrees at 9 bases. The V and J ends lost 2 bases and 2 bases, in that order; junction bases with no gene match: 15. This CDR3 has 19 amino acids. The V gene's germline CDR1 is LGHDT and CDR2 YNNKEL (reference sequence). CDR3 sequence: CASSQKKRPNRGLNYGYTF. The CDR3 nucleotides read TGTGCCAGCAGCCAAAAAAAACGGCCCAACAGGGGGCTGAACTATGGCTACACCTTC.

The chain joins TRBV6-2 or TRBV6-3 to TRBJ2-4, with TRBD1 matching 7 bases. Germline assignment: CDR1 MNHEY and CDR2 SVGEGT. Unmatched junction bases numbered 6, after V lost 7 bases and J lost 0 bases. The CDR3 is 15 amino acids. The CDR3: CASTPQGLAKNIQYF. CDR3 nucleotides: TGTGCCAGCACCCCACAGGGGTTAGCCAAAAACATTCAGTACTTC.

V gene TRBV5-8 combines with J gene TRBJ2-2; TRBD2 matches at 11 bases. Trimming removed 2 bases from V and 3 bases from J; junction bases left unmatched: 6. In germline, CDR1 is SGHTS, CDR2 YDEGEE. This CDR3 comprises 17 residues. The CDR3 here is CASSFAGTSGYTGELFF. The CDR3 nucleotides read TGTGCCAGCAGCTTCGCCGGGACTAGCGGATACACCGGGGAGCTGTTTTTT.

This clone came up once. The chain employs TRBV6-5 and TRBJ1-2; possible D gene TRBD1, 6 bases. This CDR3 has 11 residues. Trimming took 5 bases from V and 6 from J, leaving 7 bases between them. Germline assignment: CDR1 MNHEY and CDR2 SVGAGI. Here the CDR3 reads CASSRQDGYTF. CDR3 nucleotide sequence: TGTGCCAGCAGTCGACAGGATGGCTACACCTTC.

This chain connects TRBV5-6 to TRBJ2-7, with D perhaps TRBD1 (5 bases). With 2 bases removed from V and 3 bases from J, the gap between germline ends came to 12 bases. CDR3 length: 14 residues. Germline CDR1 and CDR2: SGHDT and YYEEEE. The CDR3, as DNA: TGTGCCAGCAGCTTAGGGGCAGTCGACTACGAGCAGTACTTC. Translating gives CASSLGAVDYEQYF. The entire variable domain, with the rest obtained from reference TRBV5-6 and TRBJ2-7, is as follows: DAGVTQSPTHLIKTRGQQVTLRCSPKSGHDTVSWYQQALGQGPQFIFQYYEEEERQRGNFPDRFSGHQFPNYSSELNVNALLLGDSALYLCASSLGAVDYEQYFGPGTRLTVT.

The rearrangement links TRBV9 to TRBJ2-7, with 8 bases identical to TRBD1. There are 15 residues in the CDR3. The J segment lost 3 bases and the V segment lost 0 bases, leaving 5 bases of the junction unmatched. The germline V gene has CDR1 SGDLS and CDR2 YYNGEE. The CDR3 loop is CASSVDGTGYYEQYF. The CDR3 coding sequence is TGTGCCAGCAGCGTAGACGGGACAGGATACTACGAGCAGTACTTC. Variable domain in full (rest from reference TRBV9 and TRBJ2-7): DSGVTQTPKHLITATGQRVTLRCSPRSGDLSVYWYQQSLDQGLQFLIQYYNGEERAKGNILERFSAQQFPDLHSELNLSSLELGDSALYFCASSVDGTGYYEQYFGPGTRLTVT.

With regard to this clone: This specimen includes other DNA sequences encoding the same CDR3. J is TRBJ2-7 and V is TRBV6-5; D unresolved. The length of the CDR3 is 13 residues. V lost 4 bases and J 2 bases, leaving 9 bases between the germline ends. Germline lookup yields CDR1 MNHEY and CDR2 SVGAGI. CDR3 nucleotides: TGTGCCAGCAGTTTGCAGGTAACCTACGAGCAGTACTTC. Amino acids: CASSLQVTYEQYF.

The chain recombines TRBV28 with TRBJ1-3, with 7 bases fitting TRBD1. There are 16 residues in the CDR3. Germline CDR1 reads MDHEN; CDR2 reads SYDVKM. Trimming removed 3 bases from V and 0 bases from J; junction bases left unmatched: 5. Here the CDR3 reads CASSFWTGSSGNTIYF. The CDR3 region has the DNA TGTGCCAGCAGTTTTTGGACAGGCAGCTCTGGAAACACCATATATTTT.

V and J are TRBV6-6 and TRBJ2-7; 9 nucleotides align to TRBD1. Germline lookup yields CDR1 MNHNY and CDR2 SVGAGI (reference sequence). This CDR3 region has 13 residues. The junction had 10 bases not matched to a gene; V was cut back by 8 bases and J by 8 bases. CDR3 bases: TGTGCCAGCTCACAGGGGGCCCTCTTCCAGCAGTACTTC. Its translation is CASSQGALFQQYF.

The chain joins TRBV7-9 to TRBJ1-6; 8 nucleotides line up with TRBD1. V lost 5 bases and J lost 8; bases outside the gene matches: 5. The CDR3 loop spans 14 amino acids. Germline CDR1 SEHNR, CDR2 FQNEAQ (reference sequence). The CDR3 sequence: CASSPDRGYSPLHF. DNA of the CDR3: TGTGCCAGCAGCCCCGACAGGGGCTATTCACCCCTCCACTTT.

This clone was picked up a small number of times. The chain recombines TRBV7-8 with TRBJ1-2; 8 bases map to TRBD1. The V and J ends lost 2 bases and 5 bases, in that order; junction bases with no gene match: 4. The CDR3 runs 14 residues. Germline V gene lookup returns CDR1 SGHVS and CDR2 FQNEAQ. The CDR3 sequence is CASSLTDRGYGYTF. The CDR3 bases are TGTGCCAGCAGCTTAACAGACAGGGGATATGGCTACACCTTC.

For the CDR3, the DNA is TGTGCCAGCAGTTACTTTGGAGGCGGCGCCAAAAACATTCAGTACTTC. This translates into CASSYFGGGAKNIQYF. V is TRBV6-5 and J is TRBJ2-4; D might be TRBD2 (5 bases). The CDR3 totals 16 residues. The V gene lost 1 base and the J gene lost 1 base, with 11 bases spanning the gap. The V gene's germline CDR1 is MNHEY and CDR2 SVGAGI.

The rearrangement links TRBV5-4 to TRBJ2-1, with TRBD2 matching 11 bases. CDR3 length: 16 amino acids. The V segment lost 4 bases and the J segment 4 bases; nucleotides outside the gene matches: 7. Germline assignment: CDR1 SGHNT and CDR2 YYREEE (reference sequence). The CDR3 nucleotides read TGTGCCAGCAGCCTCGGGGGACTAGCGGTTTACAATGAGCAGTTCTTC. Protein sequence: CASSLGGLAVYNEQFF.